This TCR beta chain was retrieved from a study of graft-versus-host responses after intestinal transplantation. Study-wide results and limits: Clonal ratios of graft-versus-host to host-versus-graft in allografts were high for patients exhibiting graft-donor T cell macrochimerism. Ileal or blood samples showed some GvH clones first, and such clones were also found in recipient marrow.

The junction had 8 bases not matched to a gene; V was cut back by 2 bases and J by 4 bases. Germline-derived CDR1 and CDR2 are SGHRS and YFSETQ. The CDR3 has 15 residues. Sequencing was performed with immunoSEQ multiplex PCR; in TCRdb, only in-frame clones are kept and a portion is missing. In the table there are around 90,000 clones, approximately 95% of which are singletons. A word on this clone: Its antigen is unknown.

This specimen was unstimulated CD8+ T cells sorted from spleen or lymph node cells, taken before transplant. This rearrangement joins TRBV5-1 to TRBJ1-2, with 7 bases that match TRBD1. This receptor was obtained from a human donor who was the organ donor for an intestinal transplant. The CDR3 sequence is CASSFTGEASYGYTF. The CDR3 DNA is TGCGCCAGCAGCTTCACAGGGGAGGCCTCCTATGGCTACACCTTC.